Reported below is one T cell receptor beta chain. The antigen is unknown. A much larger clone lies a single base off, so this may be a read error. Since the CDR3 does not end with the conserved phenylalanine or tryptophan, this likely comes from a read error. The data are from a study of regulatory T cells in long-lasting Graves disease. Library construction for TCR beta used iRepertoire HTBI primers and Arm-PCR of CDR3 regions. Each CDR3 protein gets one entry after TCRdb re-called the multiplex PCR reads with MiXCR. Of about 300,000 distinct CDR3 sequences in the sample, about 20% were seen once. Indicated time point: newly diagnosed GD, antithyroid drugs for less than 3 months. PBMC RNA served as the TCR library source. Study-level findings and limits: New patients shared 750 to 1,000 public clonotypes, fewer than the approximately 3,000 shared by persistent patients.

The source material was peripheral blood mononuclear cells (PBMCs), sampled at new diagnosis, from a patient treated with antithyroid drugs. This clonotype was sampled from a female donor with Graves disease.

The DNA for the CDR3 is TGTGCCAGCAGTTTACGACCGGGAGGCGCTCCACATACGCAGTATCTT. Its translation is CASSLRPGGAPHTQYL. J is TRBJ2-3 and V is TRBV27; 7 bases align to TRBD2. Germline V gives CDR1 MNHEY, CDR2 SMNVEV (reference sequence). The CDR3 runs to 16 residues. The V and J ends lost 2 bases and 7 bases, in that order; junction bases with no gene match: 12.